This T cell receptor (beta chain) was documented in a study of identical twins. This clonotype was recorded once. This CDR3 spans 14 amino acids. Germline assignment: CDR1 SNHLY and CDR2 FYNNEI. Trimming removed 4 bases at V and 2 bases at J, with 12 bases between. Template switching added a universal primer binding site, and final cDNA carried unique molecular identifiers. Each CDR3 protein is one row after TCRdb ran MiXCR on the 5' RACE reads. Of about 520,000 distinct CDR3 sequences in the sample, roughly a fifth were seen once. The sample was also linked to a second study, of T cells expressing NK-cell markers.

The rearrangement joins TRBV2 to TRBJ2-7, with D hard to call. The sequence came from a woman between 18 and 29 years old in good health. Specimen: CD4+ T cells sorted from blood. CDR3 nucleotides: TGTGCCAGCAGTGTTGTACAGCCTGCCTACGAGCAGTACTTC. Translated: CASSVVQPAYEQYF.